The T cell receptor beta chain described here comes from a study of cytomegalovirus exposure and HLA in healthy donors. Study-wide context: Among over 350 genotyped donors, about 80% fell in the Caucasian-associated ancestry cluster.

Primers included in the PCR were 60 Vbeta and 13 Jbeta primers. In the study's own analysis: In a later analysis, some 80 million unique TCR beta chains included roughly 11 million shared by two or more donors. Using immunoSEQ multiplex PCR, the repertoire was profiled, and TCRdb retains in-frame clones only, with some absent. V and J calls and clone size are copied from that table; D and trimming were computed from the DNA. Here the sample spans over 200,000 clones, roughly 80% being singletons. The germline V gene encodes CDR1 SNHLY and CDR2 FYNNEI. This CDR3 region has 15 residues. J lost 6 bases, V lost 5 bases, and 12 bases had no gene match. Whereas donors were nominally healthy upon sampling, unrecorded immune exposures were probable. Details on this clone: Its antigen remains unidentified.

Study-level findings and limits: A prior analysis recorded that most TCR beta V segments were productive about 90% or about 30% of the time.

Sequencing used PBMCs. The receptor was isolated from a male donor in good health and CMV-seronegative. The V and J genes are TRBV2 and TRBJ1-2; TRBD1 matches 7 bases. The CDR3 nucleotides read TGTGCCAGCAGTACGAAACAAACAGGGGTAAATGGCTACACCTTC. Protein: CASSTKQTGVNGYTF.